This T cell receptor beta chain was identified during a study of patients and donors after allogeneic stem cell transplantation. Using its own MiXCR run on the RT-PCR reads, TCRdb lists one record per CDR3 protein. This table has approximately 220,000 distinct CDR3 sequences, around two fifths appearing once. Per germline, CDR1 SEHNR and CDR2 FQNEAQ (reference sequence). The CDR3 runs to 17 residues. Trimming at V came to 5 bases and at J to 3 bases, leaving 11 bases not matched to a gene. The genes are TRBV7-9 and TRBJ2-2, with 8 nucleotides matching TRBD1. The receptor was isolated from a human donor who was either an allogeneic HSCT recipient or a stem cell or donor lymphocyte infusion donor (not recorded which). It is not recorded whose cells these are; they may come from a transplant donor. Sequencing was performed on blood, either unsorted or a sorted T cell fraction (not recorded which). In DNA form, the CDR3 reads TGTGCCAGCAGCCGGGACAGGAACTACGGGGACACCGGGGAGCTGTTTTTT. It translates to CASSRDRNYGDTGELFF.